These 9 T cell receptor beta chains came from one sample sequenced in a study of shared clonotypes between healthy human individuals. Libraries were prepared by immunoSEQ multiplex PCR; TCRdb keeps only in-frame clonotypes and omits some of them. Of roughly 410,000 clones in the sample, about 96% are singletons; the top ten hold approximately 0.3%. Sequenced material: memory CD8+ T cells sorted from blood. Subset specified: CD45RO+ cells pooled with CCR7-negative TemRA cells. These receptors came from a man aged 30 to 39 in good health.

This rearrangement joins TRBV10-3 to TRBJ2-3, with TRBD2 matching 9 bases. The V gene end was trimmed by 0 bases and the J gene end by 0 bases; junction bases not matched to a gene: 4. This CDR3 has 17 amino acids. The germline gives CDR1 ENHRY, CDR2 SYGVKD. This chain's CDR3 is CAISESTSGTSTDTQYF. CDR3 nucleotide sequence: TGTGCCATCAGTGAGTCGACTAGCGGCACTAGCACAGATACGCAGTATTTT.

The chain is built from TRBV19 and TRBJ2-7; TRBD2 matches at 8 bases. Germline V lookup: CDR1 LNHDA, CDR2 SQIVND (reference sequence). The CDR3 contains 15 residues. The junction had 9 bases not matched to a gene; V was cut back by 4 bases and J by 4 bases. The DNA for the CDR3 is TGTGCCAGTAGTAGAACAGCGGGAGCCATGTACGAGCAGTACTTC. Encoded protein: CASSRTAGAMYEQYF.

The chain links TRBV5-6 to TRBJ2-7; 8 bases match TRBD2. The CDR3 runs 17 residues. From germline, CDR1 is SGHDT and CDR2 YYEEEE. With 0 bases clipped from V and 6 bases from J, the junction kept 14 bases outside the gene matches. The CDR3 loop is CASSLAPVGSGRPEQYF. The DNA of the CDR3 is TGTGCCAGCAGCTTGGCCCCCGTTGGGAGCGGGAGACCCGAGCAGTACTTC.

This clone has only one observation. The genes are TRBV6-1 and TRBJ1-1, with a tentative D call TRBD1 (5 bases). The V gene's germline CDR1 is MNHNS and CDR2 SASEGT. V was trimmed by 6 bases and J by 4 bases, leaving 12 bases between them. The CDR3 totals 13 residues. The CDR3 DNA follows: TGTGCCAGCAGCAGGGAATGGGGCACTGAAGCTTTCTTT. Its translation: CASSREWGTEAFF.

The chain is built from TRBV5-4 and TRBJ2-5; D call uncertain. The germline V and J ends were trimmed by 2 bases and 5 bases, with 7 bases remaining between them. CDR1 is SGHNT and CDR2 is YYREEE in the germline V gene (reference sequence). This CDR3 contains 12 residues. CDR3 sequence: CASSFAGETQYF. The CDR3 bases are TGTGCCAGCAGCTTTGCCGGGGAGACCCAGTACTTC.

The chain is built from TRBV6-5 and TRBJ1-5; 7 bases map to TRBD1. Looked up from germline, CDR1 is MNHEY and CDR2 is SVGAGI. The CDR3 is 14 amino acids. The ends lost 9 bases at V and 0 bases at J; junction bases unmatched: 5. Here the CDR3 DNA reads TGTGCCAGTATAGGGACAGATAGCAATCAGCCCCAGCATTTT. This gives the protein CASIGTDSNQPQHF.

With respect to this clone: The germline gene is not matched at one end of the junction; a read error may be the cause. Within the sample, other DNA sequences also encode this same CDR3. The chain employs TRBV19 and TRBJ2-7; D is uncertain. The germline CDR1 and CDR2 sequences are LNHDA and SQIVND (reference sequence). The CDR3 loop spans 16 amino acids. CDR3 loop: CASSIGYVIRTYEQYF. The CDR3 bases are TGTGCCAGTAGTATAGGGTACGTTATCCGGACCTACGAGCAATACTTC.

V is TRBV5-4 and J is TRBJ2-2, with TRBD1 matching 9 bases. Germline V gene lookup returns CDR1 SGHNT and CDR2 YYREEE (reference sequence). The CDR3 length is 14 residues. V lost 4 bases and J lost 5; bases outside the gene matches: 3. The CDR3 region has the DNA TGTGCCAGCAGCGCGGACAGGGGTACCGGGGAGCTGTTTTTT. It is translated as CASSADRGTGELFF.

The chain carries TRBV13 and TRBJ2-1; D may correspond to TRBD1 or TRBD2 (7 bases each). V lost 5 bases to trimming and J lost 4 bases, with 15 bases between them. This CDR3 has 15 amino acids. Germline V gene lookup returns CDR1 PRHDT and CDR2 FYEKMQ (reference sequence). Here the CDR3 DNA reads TGTGCCAGCAGCCCCTACAGGGGAGGGTACAATGAGCAGTTCTTC. This translates into CASSPYRGGYNEQFF.